Sequencing of this T cell receptor (beta chain) was carried out in a study of regulatory and conventional T cells in RAG deficiency. Genomic DNA came from blood regulatory T cells gated CD4+ CD25-high CD127-low. The repertoire was sequenced with immunoSEQ multiplex PCR; TCRdb's copy has only in-frame clones and lacks some. The sample shows 8,000 to 10,000 clones, 80% to 90% of them seen only once. Germline assignment: CDR1 KGHSH and CDR2 LQKENI. The V and J ends lost 1 base and 4 bases respectively, with 11 bases between them. The CDR3 loop spans 14 amino acids. These sequences were also reported in another study, on regulatory T cells. As that report states: Primers: 52 TRBV forward and 13 TRBJ reverse.

The sequence was obtained from a human donor in good health. The gene calls are TRBV18 and TRBJ2-7, with unresolved D. The material sequenced was Tregs sorted from blood. CDR3 in DNA: TGTGCCAGCTCACCACTAGCTCCGGCGTACGAGCAGTACTTC. This sequence encodes CASSPLAPAYEQYF.